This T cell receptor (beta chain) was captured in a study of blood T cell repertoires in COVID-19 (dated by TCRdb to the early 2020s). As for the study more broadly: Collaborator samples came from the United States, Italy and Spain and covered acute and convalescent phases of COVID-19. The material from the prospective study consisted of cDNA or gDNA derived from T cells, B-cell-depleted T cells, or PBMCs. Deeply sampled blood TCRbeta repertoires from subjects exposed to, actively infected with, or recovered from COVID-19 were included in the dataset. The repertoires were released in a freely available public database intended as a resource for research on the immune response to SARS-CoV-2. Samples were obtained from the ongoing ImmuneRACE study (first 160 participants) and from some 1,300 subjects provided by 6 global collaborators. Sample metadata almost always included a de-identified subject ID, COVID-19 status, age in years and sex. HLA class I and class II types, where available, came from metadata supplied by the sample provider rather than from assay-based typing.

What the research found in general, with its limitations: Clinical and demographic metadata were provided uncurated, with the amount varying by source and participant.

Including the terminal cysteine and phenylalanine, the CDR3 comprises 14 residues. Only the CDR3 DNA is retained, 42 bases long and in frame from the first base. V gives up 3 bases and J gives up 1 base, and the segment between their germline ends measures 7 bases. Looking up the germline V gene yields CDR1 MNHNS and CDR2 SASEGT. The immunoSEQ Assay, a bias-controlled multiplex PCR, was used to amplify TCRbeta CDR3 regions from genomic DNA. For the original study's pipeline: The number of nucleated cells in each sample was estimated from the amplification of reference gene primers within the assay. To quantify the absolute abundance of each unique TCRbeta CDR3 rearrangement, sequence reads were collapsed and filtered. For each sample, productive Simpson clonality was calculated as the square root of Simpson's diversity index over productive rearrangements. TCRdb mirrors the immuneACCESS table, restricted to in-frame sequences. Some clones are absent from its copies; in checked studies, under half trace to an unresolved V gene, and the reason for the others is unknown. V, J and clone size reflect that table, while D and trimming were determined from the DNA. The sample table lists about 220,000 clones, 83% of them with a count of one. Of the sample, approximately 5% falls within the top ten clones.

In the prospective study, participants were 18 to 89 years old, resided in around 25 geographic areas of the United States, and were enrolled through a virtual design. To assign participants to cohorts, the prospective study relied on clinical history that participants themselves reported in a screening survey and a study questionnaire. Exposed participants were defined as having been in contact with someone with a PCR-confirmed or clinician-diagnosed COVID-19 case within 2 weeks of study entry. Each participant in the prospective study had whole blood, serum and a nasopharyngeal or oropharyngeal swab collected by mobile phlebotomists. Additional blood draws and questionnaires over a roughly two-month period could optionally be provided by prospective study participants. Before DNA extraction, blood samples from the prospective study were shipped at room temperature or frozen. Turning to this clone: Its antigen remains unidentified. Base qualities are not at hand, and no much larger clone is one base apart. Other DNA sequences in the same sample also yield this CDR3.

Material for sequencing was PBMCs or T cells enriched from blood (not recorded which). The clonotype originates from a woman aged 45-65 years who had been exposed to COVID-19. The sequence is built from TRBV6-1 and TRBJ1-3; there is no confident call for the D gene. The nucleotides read TGTGCCAGCAGTGACGGGGTTTCTGGAAACACCATATATTTT. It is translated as CASSDGVSGNTIYF.